The rows below give T cell receptor beta chains drawn from one sample of a study of identical twins. TCRdb re-analysed the 5' RACE reads in MiXCR, keeping a single row per CDR3 protein. Among some 1,600,000 distinct CDR3 sequences, less than 35% were seen once, and the ten largest hold approximately 0.25%. The sample was cord blood. Every receptor here comes from a newborn girl in good health. Both conserved end residues are part of each CDR3. D genes are given only for firm matches. Clone size, where shown, is once, few, many, or a class for clones that have expanded.

CASNLGRPNTEAFF	TGCGCCAGCAACCTTGGACGGCCGAACACTGAAGCTTTCTTT	NA	TRBJ1-1	NA	TRBV10-2
CSARRTAGGLGYTF	TGCAGTGCTAGGAGAACTGCAGGGGGCTTGGGCTACACCTTC	NA	TRBJ1-2	TRBD1	TRBV20-1
CASGLVYNEQFF	TGTGCTAGTGGTTTAGTCTACAATGAGCAGTTCTTC	few	TRBJ2-1	NA	TRBV12-5
CASSPGLAADTQYF	TGTGCCAGCAGCCCGGGACTAGCGGCAGATACGCAGTATTTT	many	TRBJ2-3	TRBD2	TRBV7-2
CAIGGGAVNTEAFF	TGTGCCATCGGTGGAGGGGCCGTGAACACTGAAGCTTTCTTT	NA	TRBJ1-1	NA	TRBV10-3
CASSWTPSGPQDTQYF	TGCGCCAGCAGCTGGACCCCTAGCGGCCCCCAAGATACGCAGTATTTT	NA	TRBJ2-3	TRBD2	TRBV5-1
CASGLISGGANEQFF	TGTGCTAGTGGTTTAATTAGCGGGGGGGCGAATGAGCAGTTCTTC	NA	TRBJ2-1	TRBD2	TRBV12-5
CSARGGSSNTEAFF	TGCAGTGCTAGAGGGGGCTCTTCGAACACTGAAGCTTTCTTT	few	TRBJ1-1	NA	TRBV20-1
CSVAWTYEQYF	TGCAGCGTTGCGTGGACCTACGAGCAGTACTTC	many	TRBJ2-7	NA	TRBV29-1
CASAGLDTQYF	TGTGCCTCAGCGGGACTCGATACGCAGTATTTT	few	TRBJ2-3	TRBD2	TRBV7-9
CATSGPLRGEQFF	TGTGCCACCAGTGGCCCATTGAGGGGTGAGCAGTTCTTC	few	TRBJ2-1	NA	TRBV24-1
CASSQEGQAGNTIYF	TGTGCCAGCAGCCAGGAGGGCCAGGCTGGAAACACCATATATTTT	NA	TRBJ1-3	NA	TRBV4-2
CASSQDNSYGYTF	TGTGCCAGCAGCCAAGATAATAGCTATGGCTACACCTTC	few	TRBJ1-2	NA	TRBV3-1
CASSPVRAPNTEAFF	TGTGCCAGCTCACCGGTGCGGGCCCCGAACACTGAAGCTTTCTTT	few	TRBJ1-1	NA	TRBV18